There are many counts of the clone carrying this TCR beta chain. This sample is part of a study of T-cell reconstitution after alpha-beta-depleted transplantation in children. The TCRbeta library incorporated unique molecular identifiers. Via MiXCR, TCRdb re-called the PCR reads, giving one row per CDR3 protein. The table includes over 400,000 distinct CDR3 sequences, 12% detected once. The CDR3 consists of 15 residues. With 3 bases removed from V and 1 base from J, the gap between germline ends came to 9 bases. Germline CDR1 reads MNHEY; CDR2 reads SVGAGI. This clonotype was obtained from a human donor who donated a stem cell graft to a child with combined immunodeficiency. This chain links TRBV6-5 with TRBJ2-2; D unresolved. This material consisted of PBMCs from the stem cell graft donor, taken from the stem cell graft. CDR3 sequence: CASSYEEGNTGELFF. DNA for the CDR3: TGTGCCAGCAGTTATGAGGAAGGGAACACCGGGGAGCTGTTTTTT.